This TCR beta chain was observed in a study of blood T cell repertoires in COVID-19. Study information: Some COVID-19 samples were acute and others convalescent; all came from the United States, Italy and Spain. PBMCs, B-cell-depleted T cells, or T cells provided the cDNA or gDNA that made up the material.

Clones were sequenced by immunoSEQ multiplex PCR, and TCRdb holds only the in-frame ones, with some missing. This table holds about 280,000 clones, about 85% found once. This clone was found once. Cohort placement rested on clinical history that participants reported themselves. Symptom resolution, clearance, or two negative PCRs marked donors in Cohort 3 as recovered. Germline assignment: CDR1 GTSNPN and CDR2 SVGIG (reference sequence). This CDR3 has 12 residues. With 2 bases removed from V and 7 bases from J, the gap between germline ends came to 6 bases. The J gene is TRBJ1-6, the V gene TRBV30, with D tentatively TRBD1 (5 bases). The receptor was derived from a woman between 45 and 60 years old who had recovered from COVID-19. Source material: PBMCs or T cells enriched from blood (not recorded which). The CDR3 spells CAWSWTNSPLHF. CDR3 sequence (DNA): TGTGCCTGGAGTTGGACAAATTCACCCCTCCACTTT. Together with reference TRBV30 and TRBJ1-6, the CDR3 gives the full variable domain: SQTIHQWPATLVQPVGSPLSLECTVEGTSNPNLYWYRQAAGRGLQLLFYSVGIGQISSEVPQNLSASRPQDRQFILSSKKLLLSDSGFYLCAWSWTNSPLHFGNGTRLTVT.